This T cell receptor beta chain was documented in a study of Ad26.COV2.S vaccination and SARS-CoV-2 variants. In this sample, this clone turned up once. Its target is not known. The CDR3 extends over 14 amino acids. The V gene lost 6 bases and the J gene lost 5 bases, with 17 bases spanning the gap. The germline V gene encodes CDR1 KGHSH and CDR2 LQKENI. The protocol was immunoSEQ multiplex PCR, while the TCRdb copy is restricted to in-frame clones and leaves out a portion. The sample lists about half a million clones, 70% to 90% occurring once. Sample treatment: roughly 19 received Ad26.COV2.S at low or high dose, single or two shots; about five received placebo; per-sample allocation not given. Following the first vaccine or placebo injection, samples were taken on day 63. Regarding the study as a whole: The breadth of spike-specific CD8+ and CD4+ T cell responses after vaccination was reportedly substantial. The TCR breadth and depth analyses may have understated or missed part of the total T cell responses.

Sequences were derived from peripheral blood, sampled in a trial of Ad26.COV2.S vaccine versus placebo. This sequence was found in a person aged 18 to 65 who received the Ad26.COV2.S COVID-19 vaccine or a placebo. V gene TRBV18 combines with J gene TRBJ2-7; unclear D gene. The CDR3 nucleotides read TGTGCCAGCTCCCAAACTATGAGTTCTGACGAGCAGTACTTC. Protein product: CASSQTMSSDEQYF. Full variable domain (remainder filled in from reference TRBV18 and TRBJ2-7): NAGVMQNPRHLVRRRGQEARLRCSPMKGHSHVYWYRQLPEEGLKFMVYLQKENIIDESGMPKERFSAEFPKEGPSILRIQQVVRGDSAAYFCASSQTMSSDEQYFGPGTRLTVT.